This is a list of T cell receptor beta chains from one sample in a study of cytomegalovirus exposure and HLA in healthy donors. Generated by immunoSEQ multiplex PCR, the TCRdb table keeps only in-frame clones and is missing some. The sample lists about 180,000 clones, 76% occurring once. Sequencing was performed on PBMCs. The receptors derive from a man in his late teens or twenties in good health and CMV-seronegative. CDR3s leave out the opening cysteine and the closing phenylalanine or tryptophan.

CDR3: ASSTPLAGGRNEQF
J: TRBJ2-1
V: TRBV28
length: 14

CDR3: ATKWTRATYEQY
J: TRBJ2-7
V: TRBV28
length: 12

CDR3: ASRREQLITDTQY
J: TRBJ2-3
V: TRBV6-5
length: 13

CDR3: AAAHTGGDGYT
J: TRBJ1-2
V: TRBV6-1
length: 11

CDR3: ASSVFTGLSYT
J: TRBJ1-2
V: TRBV2
length: 11

CDR3: ANRGGYGYT
J: TRBJ1-2
V: TRBV28
length: 9

CDR3: ASSGRVGAF
J: TRBJ1-1
V: TRBV9
length: 9

CDR3: ASSQPGLTYEQY
J: TRBJ2-7
V: TRBV4-2
length: 12

CDR3: ASSENRGGRDEQF
J: TRBJ2-1
V: TRBV10-2
length: 13

CDR3: ASSYVRGSYGYT
J: TRBJ1-2
V: TRBV6-6
length: 12

CDR3: ASSPIQGTGNTIY
J: TRBJ1-3
V: TRBV18
length: 13

CDR3: ASSLLLGPYEQY
J: TRBJ2-7
V: TRBV5-5
length: 12

CDR3: ASSTGGYEQY
J: TRBJ2-7
V: TRBV19
length: 10

CDR3: ATSGTPVNEQY
J: TRBJ2-7
V: TRBV15
length: 11

CDR3: ASSYQAGSRETQY
J: TRBJ2-5
V: TRBV6-6
length: 13